This TCR beta chain was identified in a study of T cell responses to AZD1222 COVID-19 vaccine. This clone showed up just once. Its specificity is unknown. Study results and limitations: Without day 14 samples, only post-peak T cell repertoires were studied. Only a handful of AZD1222 recipients, several in all, had baseline seropositivity. Receipt of two AZD1222 doses was followed by a rise in Spike-specific TCR breadth and depth.

With 7 bases removed from V and 2 bases from J, the gap between germline ends came to 19 bases. Germline-derived CDR1 and CDR2 are LNHDA and SQIVND (reference sequence). The CDR3 has 16 residues. TCRdb keeps only in-frame clones here, not all; method: immunoSEQ multiplex PCR. The table shows 150,000 or so clones, with 91% occurring only once. The genes are TRBV19 and TRBJ2-3; a weak D match, TRBD2 (6 bases). The receptor was derived from an adult who received the AZD1222 COVID-19 vaccine. Source: peripheral blood, taken 28 days after the second AZD1222 dose. This CDR3 reads CASMNLRGEDTDTQYF. The CDR3 nucleotides are TGTGCCAGTATGAATCTGCGGGGTGAGGACACAGATACGCAGTATTTT.